Each of the 20 T cell receptor beta chains below was sequenced from the same sample in a study of T cells in Graves' hyperthyroidism and ophthalmopathy. What was amplified from RNA transcripts were TCR beta CDR3 regions. The TCR CDR3 first-round RT-PCR relied on the HTBI primer set. Using its own MiXCR run on the multiplex PCR reads, TCRdb lists one record per CDR3 protein. The sample has approximately 380,000 distinct CDR3 sequences; 19% are singletons. The sequenced material came from blood. The receptors here all came from a woman younger than 30 with Graves' hyperthyroidism.

V usage is TRBV20-1 and J usage is TRBJ2-2, with TRBD1 matching over 8 bases. This CDR3 region has 15 residues. The germline CDR1 and CDR2 sequences are DFQATT and SNEGSKA (reference sequence). The V segment lost 1 base and the J segment 3 bases; nucleotides outside the gene matches: 4. The CDR3 nucleotides are TGCAGTGCTAGAGCCAGGGGGCAGTACACCGGGGAGCTGTTTTTT. Translating gives CSARARGQYTGELFF.

This clonotype showed up many times. The chain joins TRBV30 to TRBJ2-7; D not certain. The CDR3 is 15 residues long. V lost 0 bases and J lost 0, with 12 bases in between. Germline CDR1 GTSNPN, CDR2 SVGIG (reference sequence). The CDR3 DNA reads as TGTGCCTGGAGTGTTTCCAGAATTATCTCCTACGAGCAGTACTTC. This codes for CAWSVSRIISYEQYF.

This clonotype appeared many times. The rearrangement joins TRBV7-9 to TRBJ2-7; D is ambiguous. Germline-derived CDR1 and CDR2 are SEHNR and FQNEAQ (reference sequence). CDR3 size: 13 residues. With 5 bases removed from V and 3 bases from J, the gap between germline ends came to 11 bases. The CDR3, as DNA: TGTGCCAGCAGCCGACCAAGAGGCTACGAGCAGTACTTC. This encodes CASSRPRGYEQYF.

This clonotype showed up many times. The J gene is TRBJ1-5, the V gene TRBV6-5, with TRBD1 matching 7 bases. Per germline, CDR1 MNHEY and CDR2 SVGAGI. V lost 4 bases and J lost 3; bases outside the gene matches: 6. This CDR3 contains 15 residues. CDR3 sequence: CASSSDRETNQPQHF. In DNA, the CDR3 is TGTGCCAGCAGTTCAGACAGGGAGACCAATCAGCCCCAGCATTTT.

This clonotype was seen at least ten times. The chain combines TRBV12-3 or TRBV12-4 with TRBJ1-2, with D possibly being TRBD1 (6 bases). This CDR3 comprises 12 residues. The V gene lost 7 bases and the J gene lost 9 bases, with 15 bases spanning the gap. Written as DNA, the CDR3 is TGTGCCAGCACTCTATTGGGGGCTAGCTACACCTTC. It is translated as CASTLLGASYTF.

For this clonotype: This sequence may be a read error, since a much larger clone differs from it by one base. The chain links TRBV12-5 to TRBJ1-1; no clear D gene. The CDR3 length is 13 residues. Germline V lookup: CDR1 LGHNT, CDR2 FRNRAP. CDR3: CATGLMSVSEAFF. The CDR3 DNA reads as TGTGCTACTGGTTTGATGTCTGTAAGTGAAGCTTTCTTT.

In this sample, this clonotype turned up many times. The chain couples TRBV24-1 to TRBJ1-1, with D possibly TRBD1 on 5 matching bases. The V end lost 5 bases, the J end lost 10 bases, and 10 bases lay between the germline ends. The CDR3 has 11 amino acids. Per the germline V gene, CDR1 is KGHDR and CDR2 is SFDVKD. CDR3 sequence reads: CATSGGGSAFF. The CDR3 coding sequence is TGTGCCACCAGTGGGGGGGGATCAGCTTTCTTT.

Ten or more counts support this clonotype. The chain uses TRBV20-1 and TRBJ1-5; the match to TRBD1 covers 7 bases. The CDR3 extends over 14 amino acids. The V and J ends lost 5 bases and 6 bases, in that order; junction bases with no gene match: 10. CDR1 DFQATT and CDR2 SNEGSKA come from the germline V gene (reference sequence). For the CDR3, the DNA is TGCAGTGCTTCGACAGGGTCGGGTTCTCAGCCCCAGCATTTT. It is translated as CSASTGSGSQPQHF.

The table lists this clonotype with many counts. The chain couples TRBV28 to TRBJ1-1; D is uncertain. The V gene's germline CDR1 is MDHEN and CDR2 SYDVKM. V shed 8 bases and J shed 0 bases, with 13 bases lying between them. There are 14 residues in the CDR3. The CDR3: CASDARYMNTEAFF. The CDR3 region has the DNA TGTGCCAGCGATGCCAGGTACATGAACACTGAAGCTTTCTTT.

This clonotype showed up many times. This rearrangement joins TRBV6-1 to TRBJ1-1; perhaps TRBD1 as D (5 bases). Between the trimmed V and J ends, which lost 6 bases and 4 bases, there was a span of 15 bases. The CDR3 consists of 14 residues. CDR1 is MNHNS, CDR2 SASEGT, per germline. CDR3 in DNA: TGTGCCAGCAGGGCAGGGCTTTTGCGCACTGAAGCTTTCTTT. This translates into CASRAGLLRTEAFF.

This chain connects TRBV4-1 to TRBJ1-1; D gene ambiguous. CDR1 and CDR2 (germline): MGHRA, YSYEKL. This CDR3 comprises 14 residues. V dropped 3 bases and J dropped 5 bases, with 13 bases sitting between them. This CDR3 reads CASSHLRDGTEAFF. The CDR3 DNA is TGCGCCAGCAGCCACCTACGTGACGGAACTGAAGCTTTCTTT.

This clonotype was seen repeatedly, ten times or more. V and J are TRBV27 and TRBJ2-7; tentatively, D is TRBD2 (5 bases). The length of the CDR3 is 14 residues. Germline CDR1 is MNHEY and CDR2 is SMNVEV (reference sequence). V was cut by 0 bases and J by 5 bases, with 11 bases left in between. CDR3 sequence: CASSLSSGSDEQYF. Written as DNA, the CDR3 is TGTGCCAGCAGTTTATCATCGGGGTCCGACGAGCAGTACTTC.

V is TRBV19 and J is TRBJ1-5; possibly TRBD1 for D (6 bases). This CDR3 contains 19 residues. Germline V gene sequence: CDR1 LNHDA, CDR2 SQIVND (reference sequence). V was trimmed by 0 bases and J by 7 bases, leaving 25 bases between them. The CDR3 here is CASSIDGWGPHPGNQPQHF. CDR3 DNA: TGTGCCAGTAGTATAGATGGATGGGGGCCCCACCCCGGGAACCAGCCCCAGCATTTT.

This chain connects TRBV6-2 or TRBV6-3 to TRBJ2-7; 8 nucleotides line up with TRBD1. The CDR3 length is 14 residues. Germline-derived CDR1 and CDR2 are MNHEY and SVGEGT. Trimming cost V 6 bases and J 4 bases; bases outside gene matches: 8. CDR3 DNA sequence: TGTGCCAGCAGCCCAGACAGGGGCAAGTACGAGCAGTACTTC. Translation: CASSPDRGKYEQYF.

This clonotype was observed at least ten times. The genes are TRBV7-2 and TRBJ1-1, with 11 nucleotides matching TRBD1. Losses at the gene ends were 0 bases for V and 1 base for J; bases not matched to a gene: 4. Per the germline V gene, CDR1 is SGHTA and CDR2 is FQGNSA. The CDR3 contains 17 residues. The CDR3 DNA follows: TGTGCCAGCAGCTTAGCGGACAGGGGGCTAAGGAACACTGAAGCTTTCTTT. This sequence encodes CASSLADRGLRNTEAFF.

This clonotype was observed at least ten times. The DNA for the CDR3 is TGTGCCAGCGGTGGACTAGCGGGGGGACAAGAGACCCAGTACTTC. Its translation: CASGGLAGGQETQYF. The chain links TRBV6-1 to TRBJ2-5; TRBD2 matches at 14 bases. CDR1 and CDR2 (germline): MNHNS, SASEGT. Trimming at V came to 8 bases and at J to 2 bases, leaving 4 bases not matched to a gene. The CDR3 sequence is 15 residues long.

The chain links TRBV6-5 to TRBJ2-5; D may be TRBD2 (5 bases). The CDR3 runs 12 residues. Germline V gene sequence: CDR1 MNHEY, CDR2 SVGAGI. V lost 7 bases to trimming and J lost 4 bases, with 10 bases between them. CDR3 loop: CASIGLAETQYF. Written as DNA, the CDR3 is TGTGCCAGCATCGGCCTAGCAGAGACCCAGTACTTC.

The sample holds many counts of this clonotype. The chain combines TRBV28 with TRBJ1-2; D is ambiguous. The CDR3 has 15 residues. V shed 4 bases and J shed 0 bases, with 12 bases lying between them. The germline V gene encodes CDR1 MDHEN and CDR2 SYDVKM. CDR3 amino acids: CASSSAGVTNYGYTF. The CDR3 DNA is TGTGCCAGCAGTTCGGCAGGAGTCACTAACTATGGCTACACCTTC.

The gene calls are TRBV6-1 and TRBJ1-1; D is possibly TRBD1 (5 bases). The CDR3 sequence is 15 residues long. The germline V and J ends were trimmed by 5 bases and 4 bases, with 17 bases remaining between them. Germline lookup yields CDR1 MNHNS and CDR2 SASEGT. The CDR3: CASSRGGWGGTEAFF. The CDR3 nucleotides are TGTGCCAGCAGTAGAGGCGGATGGGGCGGCACTGAAGCTTTCTTT.

This clonotype was counted between two and nine times. V is TRBV6-5 and J is TRBJ2-3, with D possibly being TRBD1 (6 bases). Germline V CDR1 and CDR2: MNHEY, SVGAGI. This CDR3 has 14 residues. Trimming pared 2 bases from V and 6 bases from J, leaving 12 bases between. CDR3 nucleotide sequence: TGTGCCAGCAGTTACAGGGGCACAGGGGATACGCAGTATTTT. Translating gives CASSYRGTGDTQYF.